Sequencing of this T cell receptor (beta chain) was carried out in a study of spatial heterogeneity in lung cancer. Turning to the study itself: There were, on average, more than 9.5 raw-read appearances for each unique TCR and UMI combination.

This clonotype was seen at least ten times. Its target is not known. Findings and limits, study-wide: TCRs found ubiquitously expanded in tumor appeared in blood more at resection than at follow-up.

TCRdb itself ran the 5' RACE reads through MiXCR, one entry per CDR3 protein. The sample carries around 23,000 distinct CDR3 sequences, 3.5% to 5.5% recorded once. Time point: sample taken at primary tumor resection. Material for sequencing was whole RNA from tumor, nontumor lung or frozen PBMC, left unsorted. The trim removed 6 bases at V and 4 bases at J, leaving 7 bases unmatched. Germline V gene lookup returns CDR1 MNHEY and CDR2 SVGAGI. This CDR3 region has 15 residues. This clonotype was obtained from a male donor with early-stage non-small cell lung cancer. The V and J genes are TRBV6-5 and TRBJ2-1; 9 bases are a match to TRBD1. The specimen was PBMCs, collected at surgery. The CDR3 is CASSRAGTGYNEQFF. Written as DNA, the CDR3 is TGTGCCAGCAGCCGTGCCGGGACAGGGTACAATGAGCAGTTCTTC.